Described below is a single T cell receptor (beta chain) sequence and its context. Its antigen is unidentified. Bulk tumor gDNA, 550 to 750 ng per sample, served as the TCR template. Several biopsies were spaced far apart within each primary tumor and obtained as surgery took place. Untreated, newly diagnosed non-small cell lung cancer patients underwent curative surgery. The data are from a study of immune heterogeneity within non-small cell lung tumors. Across the study: Histologically, a handful of tumors were squamous cell carcinomas and some ten were non-squamous carcinomas. The remaining 1 tumor was not otherwise specified. General observations from the study: Patients largely differed in their high-frequency T-cell receptor beta clonotypes.

Multiplex PCR with 32 V and 13 J primers amplified TCR beta CDR3. Each CDR3 protein gets one entry after TCRdb re-called the multiplex PCR reads with MiXCR. The data contain 10,000 to 15,000 distinct CDR3 sequences, less than 30% of them singletons. Germline lookup yields CDR1 SGHVS and CDR2 FNYEAQ. V was clipped by 0 bases and J by 1 base, with 6 bases between them. This CDR3 is built from 15 residues. The rearrangement joins TRBV7-6 to TRBJ2-2; perhaps TRBD2 as D (6 bases). This clonotype was sampled from a man aged 50-60 years with non-small cell lung cancer. Sample: lung tumor tissue. Here the CDR3 reads CASSLAGGNTGELFF. Here the CDR3 DNA reads TGTGCCAGCAGCTTAGCGGGGGGGAACACCGGGGAGCTGTTTTTT.